This section outlines one T cell receptor (beta chain) sequence together with its context. Its target is not known. The sample originates from a study of graft-versus-host responses after intestinal transplantation. General study findings and limits: Some GvH clones were seen earlier in gut or blood, suggesting intestinal origin.

CDR1 MNHNS and CDR2 SASEGT come from the germline V gene. There are 15 residues in the CDR3. V shed 1 base and J shed 5 bases, with 12 bases lying between them. Using immunoSEQ multiplex PCR, the repertoire was profiled, and TCRdb retains in-frame clones only, with some absent. The sample shows some 100,000 clones, around 90% of them seen only once. Source: unstimulated CD8+ T cells sorted from spleen or lymph node cells, taken before intestinal transplant. The TCR was taken from a human donor who received an intestinal transplant. The rearrangement joins TRBV6-1 to TRBJ2-1; a weak D match, TRBD2 (6 bases). In nucleotides, the CDR3 is TGTGCCAGCAGTGAAGTTCGGGGGAGCAACAATGAGCAGTTCTTC. It is translated as CASSEVRGSNNEQFF.